This T cell receptor (beta chain) is from a study of human T cells and chemical hapten exposure. The study, taken as a whole, reports: TCRs at a frequency above 1 in 1000 stayed unchanged with DPC sensitization.

This clonotype showed up many times. Antigen unknown. In TCRdb, the RACE reads were re-called with MiXCR into one record per CDR3 protein. The data show 350,000 to 400,000 distinct CDR3 sequences, about 6.3% seen once. This CDR3 comprises 16 residues. Germline trimming cut 4 bases from V and 7 bases from J; bases unmatched to any gene: 11. Germline V lookup: CDR1 SGHKS, CDR2 YYEKEE (reference sequence). Indicated time point: patch test 2, 6 weeks after DPC sensitization. Indicated treatment: therapeutic diphenylcyclopropenone sensitization with weekly scalp DPC. Specimen: whole blood, collected in connection with sensitization to the hapten diphenylcyclopropenone (DPC). V is TRBV5-5 and J is TRBJ2-2, with 9 positions matching TRBD2. The sequence was collected from a woman aged 18-29 years with alopecia areata. Some clones in this sample may be carry-over from other donors' samples. The CDR3 region has the DNA TGTGCCAGCAGCGTATCCCGCGGGGGGGCCGGCGGGGAGCTGTTTTTT. As protein: CASSVSRGGAGGELFF. Variable domain in full (rest from reference TRBV5-5 and TRBJ2-2): DAGVTQSPTHLIKTRGQQVTLRCSPISGHKSVSWYQQVLGQGPQFIFQYYEKEERGRGNFPDRFSARQFPNYSSELNVNALLLGDSALYLCASSVSRGGAGGELFFGEGSRLTVL.